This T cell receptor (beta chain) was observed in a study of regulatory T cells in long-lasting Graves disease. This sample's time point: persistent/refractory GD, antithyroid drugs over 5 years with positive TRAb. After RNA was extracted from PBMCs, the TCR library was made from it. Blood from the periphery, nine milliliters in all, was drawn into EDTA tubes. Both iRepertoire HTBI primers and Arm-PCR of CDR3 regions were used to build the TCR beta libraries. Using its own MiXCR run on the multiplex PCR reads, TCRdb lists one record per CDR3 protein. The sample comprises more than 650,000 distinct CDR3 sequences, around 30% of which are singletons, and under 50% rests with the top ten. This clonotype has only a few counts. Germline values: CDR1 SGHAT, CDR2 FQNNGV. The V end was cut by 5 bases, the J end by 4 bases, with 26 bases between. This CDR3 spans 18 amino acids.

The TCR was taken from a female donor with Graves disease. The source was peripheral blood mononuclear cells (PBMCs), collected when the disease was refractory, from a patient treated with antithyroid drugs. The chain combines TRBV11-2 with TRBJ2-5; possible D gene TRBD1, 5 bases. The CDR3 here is CASSPGRAGLLSGETQYF. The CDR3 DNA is TGTGCCAGCAGCCCAGGGCGAGCAGGGCTTTTATCCGGAGAGACCCAGTACTTC.